These 30 T cell receptor beta chains share one sample of origin, sequenced in a study of prognosis after radiotherapy for stage I lung cancer (dated by TCRdb to the early 2020s). The reads were generated on an Illumina HiSeq 3000. Two rounds of multiplex PCR on genomic DNA were used to amplify the TCR beta CDR3 region. The first PCR round used primers specific to each TRBV and TRBJ gene, and the primer sequences were filed in Chinese patent CN105087789A. The public sequencing data were trimmed at Q25 with fastp and processed into clonotypes with MiXCR by TCRdb, which kept only in-frame beta chains. Identical CDR3 protein sequences are pooled into one entry, listed with their most common genes and DNA. This sample comprises some 15,000 distinct CDR3 sequences, about 17% of them detected only once. The ten largest make up less than 50% of the sample. The material sequenced was PBMCs, taken before or after stereotactic body radiation therapy (not recorded which). The receptors here all came from a donor at least 50 years old with non-small cell lung cancer.

This clonotype came up many times. The rearrangement uses TRBV11-3 and TRBJ1-3; D ambiguous. This CDR3 contains 12 residues. Trimming cost V 5 bases and J 4 bases, with 6 bases left between them. Germline CDR1 reads SGHNT; CDR2 reads YENEEA. CDR3 loop: CASSPSGNTIYF. Written as DNA, the CDR3 is TGTGCCAGCAGCCCCTCAGGAAACACCATATATTTT.

With regard to this clonotype: A much larger clone is a single base away; this may be a read error. J is TRBJ2-4 and V is TRBV7-2; the match to TRBD2 covers 9 bases. CDR3 length: 19 residues. The V segment lost 5 bases and the J segment 0 bases; nucleotides outside the gene matches: 14. Per germline, CDR1 SGHTA and CDR2 FQGNSA. CDR3 loop: CASSPVREGILLAKNIQYF. Here the CDR3 DNA reads TGTGCCAGCAGCCCTGTGCGGGAGGGGATTCTTTTAGCCAAAAACATTCAGTACTTC.

This rearrangement joins TRBV29-1 to TRBJ2-5; D remains ambiguous. The germline V gene encodes CDR1 SQVTM and CDR2 ANQGSEA. CDR3 length: 13 residues. Trimming removed 7 bases at V and 3 bases at J, with 15 bases between. Here the CDR3 DNA reads TGCAGCGCTGATCGAACAGCTAAAGAGACCCAGTACTTC. It translates to CSADRTAKETQYF.

Concerning this clonotype itself: A much larger clonotype is one base distant, so this may be a read error. The chain combines TRBV6-2 or TRBV6-3 with TRBJ1-4, with D perhaps matching TRBD1 (6 bases). Germline assignment: CDR1 MNHEY and CDR2 SVGEGT. The CDR3 has 11 amino acids. The CDR3 nucleotides read TGTGCCAGCAAAAAGGGGGAAAAACTGCTTTTT. Protein: CASKKGEKLLF.

This chain links TRBV9 with TRBJ2-3; D is tentatively TRBD1 or TRBD2 (6 bases each). CDR1 and CDR2 (germline): SGDLS, YYNGEE. The CDR3 has 16 amino acids. Trimming removed 0 bases from V and 2 bases from J, with 13 bases in between. In DNA, the CDR3 is TGTGCCAGCAGCGTAGGGGGGGCGGGGCACACAGATACGCAGTATTTT. Its protein is CASSVGGAGHTDTQYF.

This clonotype was counted ten times or more. The chain joins TRBV19 to TRBJ2-2; the D is unclear. The CDR3 covers 15 residues. Deletions cut 7 bases from V and 2 bases from J, with 14 bases between. Germline CDR1 LNHDA, CDR2 SQIVND (reference sequence). CDR3 loop: CASNPIDGNTGELFF. For the CDR3, the DNA is TGTGCCAGTAACCCAATAGACGGTAACACCGGGGAGCTGTTTTTT. Filled out from reference TRBV19 and TRBJ2-2, the complete variable domain reads DGGITQSPKYLFRKEGQNVTLSCEQNLNHDAMYWYRQDPGQGLRLIYYSQIVNDFQKGDIAEGYSVSREKKESFPLTVTSAQKNPTAFYLCASNPIDGNTGELFFGEGSRLTVL.

This clonotype is hyperexpanded within its sample. The chain is built from TRBV24-1 and TRBJ2-1; D might be TRBD1 (6 bases). Trimming removed 7 bases from V and 1 base from J, with 7 bases in between. The CDR3 runs to 13 residues. Per the germline V gene, CDR1 is KGHDR and CDR2 is SFDVKD. Here the CDR3 DNA reads TGTGCCACCAGCAGGGGTTCCTACAATGAGCAGTTCTTC. Translating gives CATSRGSYNEQFF.

This clonotype came up many times. The J gene is TRBJ2-1, the V gene TRBV3-1; TRBD2 matches at 8 bases. V lost 4 bases to trimming and J lost 6 bases; unmatched junction nucleotides: 8. This CDR3 has 15 residues. The germline V gene encodes CDR1 LGHDT and CDR2 YNNKEL (reference sequence). The CDR3 DNA reads as TGTGCCAGCAGCCGCGGGGGGCTCCCCTCCAATGAGCAGTTCTTC. Protein product: CASSRGGLPSNEQFF.

This clonotype was found many times. Since a far larger clone is one base different, this is likely a read error. This chain links TRBV24-1 with TRBJ2-7; D is perhaps TRBD1 (6 bases). The CDR3 has 13 amino acids. Deletions cut 7 bases from V and 7 bases from J, with 16 bases between. CDR1 and CDR2 (germline): KGHDR, SFDVKD. The chain's CDR3 is CATSRGSYNEQYF. The CDR3 region has the DNA TGTGCCACCAGCAGGGGTTCCTACAATGAGCAGTACTTC.

This clonotype was observed many times. The V gene is TRBV7-2, the J gene TRBJ2-7; 13 nucleotides line up with TRBD2. CDR1 is SGHTA and CDR2 is FQGNSA in the germline V gene. This CDR3 spans 14 amino acids. V lost 5 bases to trimming and J lost 6 bases; unmatched junction nucleotides: 4. The CDR3 here is CASSRLAGGREQYF. The DNA of the CDR3 is TGTGCCAGCAGCCGACTAGCGGGAGGCCGCGAGCAGTACTTC. The full variable domain, in which reference TRBV7-2 and TRBJ2-7 provide the parts outside the CDR3, is GAGVSQSPSNKVTEKGKDVELRCDPISGHTALYWYRQSLGQGLEFLIYFQGNSAPDKSGLPSDRFSAERTGGSVSTLTIQRTQQEDSAVYLCASSRLAGGREQYFGPGTRLTVT.

This clonotype was detected ten times or more. This chain joins TRBV12-3 or TRBV12-4 and TRBJ2-1; TRBD2 might be the D (7 bases). The CDR3 is 15 residues long. The germline V and J ends were trimmed by 1 base and 4 bases, with 11 bases remaining between them. The CDR3 sequence: CASSLGGGRYNEQFF. CDR3 in DNA: TGTGCCAGCAGTTTAGGCGGGGGCAGGTACAATGAGCAGTTCTTC.

The table lists this clonotype with a few counts. A much more abundant neighbour one base away suggests this may be a read error. The V gene is TRBV6-1, the J gene TRBJ1-1; 8 bases align to TRBD1. This CDR3 has 13 amino acids. The V and J ends lost 11 bases and 4 bases, in that order; junction bases with no gene match: 9. CDR1 is MNHNS, CDR2 SASEGT, per germline. The CDR3 coding sequence is TGTGCCGGCAACGCACAGGGGGGCACTGAAGCTTTCTTT. Protein product: CAGNAQGGTEAFF.

This clonotype was seen many times. This chain connects TRBV18 to TRBJ1-6, with 7 positions matching TRBD1. The CDR3 loop spans 16 amino acids. V was clipped by 1 base and J by 3 bases; unmatched bases: 3. Germline CDR1 and CDR2: KGHSH and LQKENI. The CDR3 sequence is CASSPLRDSYNSPLHF. CDR3 nucleotides: TGTGCCAGCTCACCACTAAGGGACAGCTATAATTCACCCCTCCACTTT.

This clonotype has at least ten counts. The CDR3 DNA follows: TGTGCCAGCTCACCTTTGGGGGGACCTAATGAAAAACTGTTTTTT. Residues: CASSPLGGPNEKLFF. The rearrangement links TRBV18 to TRBJ1-4; perhaps TRBD1 as D (5 bases). Trimming shortened V by 3 bases and J by 3 bases, and 11 bases separated the two germline ends. Looked up from germline, CDR1 is KGHSH and CDR2 is LQKENI. The CDR3 has 15 residues.

This clonotype was counted many times. The rearrangement joins TRBV12-3 or TRBV12-4 to TRBJ1-2, with D perhaps TRBD1 (6 bases). V lost 3 bases and J lost 8, with 16 bases in between. This CDR3 is built from 14 residues. The CDR3 bases are TGTGCCAGCAGTTTTGGTGGGGGCGCGGGAGGCTACACCTTC. This translates into CASSFGGGAGGYTF.

Details on this clonotype: One end of the junction varies from germline; a read error may be responsible. The chain uses TRBV7-2 and TRBJ1-6; D uncertain. This CDR3 has 17 amino acids. Germline lookup yields CDR1 SGHTA and CDR2 FQGNSA. The CDR3 reads CASILPTAVGYNSPLHF. The CDR3 DNA is TGTGCCAGCATCTTACCAACGGCTGTAGGTTATAATTCACCCCTCCACTTT.

This clonotype appeared many times. The gene calls are TRBV12-3 or TRBV12-4 and TRBJ2-2, with D possibly matching TRBD2 (5 bases). Trimming took off 2 bases at V and 4 bases at J, with 11 bases between the two ends. The CDR3 covers 15 residues. CDR3 DNA sequence: TGTGCCAGCAGTTTACGAGGGAGTGGCACCGGGGAGCTGTTTTTT. Amino acid sequence: CASSLRGSGTGELFF.

V gene TRBV6-1 combines with J gene TRBJ1-5; unclear D gene. Trimming removed 5 bases at V and 0 bases at J, with 14 bases between. The CDR3 totals 16 residues. CDR1 and CDR2 from the germline V gene are MNHNS and SASEGT. CDR3 bases: TGTGCCAGCAGTACGCAGATCGGGAATAGCAATCAGCCCCAGCATTTT. Translated: CASSTQIGNSNQPQHF.

This clonotype was picked up many times. One base away lies a much larger clone, so this may be a sequencing read error. The CDR3 carries no conserved terminal phenylalanine or tryptophan, so it likely arises from a read error. V gene TRBV27 combines with J gene TRBJ2-7, with a possible D match to TRBD2 (6 bases). Trimming took off 7 bases at V and 2 bases at J, with 15 bases between the two ends. Germline CDR1 is MNHEY and CDR2 is SMNVEV (reference sequence). The CDR3 sequence is 14 residues long. In DNA, the CDR3 is TGTGCCAGCAAGTTGGGACTCCAGACCTACGAGCAGTACCTC. Protein product: CASKLGLQTYEQYL.

This clonotype was seen repeatedly, ten times or more. The chain links TRBV24-1 to TRBJ2-5; a possible D gene is TRBD2 (6 bases). The length of the CDR3 is 15 residues. In germline, CDR1 is KGHDR, CDR2 SFDVKD. V was shortened by 5 bases and J by 5 bases, with 17 bases between the two germline ends. CDR3 sequence: CATSAPGPGGETQYF. CDR3 nucleotides: TGTGCCACCAGTGCTCCGGGGCCCGGAGGGGAGACCCAGTACTTC.

This clonotype has a count of ten or more. The chain uses TRBV6-2 or TRBV6-3 and TRBJ2-5; the D is unclear. The germline V gene encodes CDR1 MNHEY and CDR2 SVGEGT. V gave up 5 bases and J gave up 3 bases, with 13 bases separating them. The CDR3 loop spans 14 amino acids. For the CDR3, the DNA is TGTGCCAGCAGTGAAGCTTGGGCAGAAGAGACCCAGTACTTC. Translation gives CASSEAWAEETQYF.

This clonotype was counted at least ten times. J is TRBJ1-1 and V is TRBV6-5, with a possible D match to TRBD1 (5 bases). This CDR3 region has 15 residues. Trimming stripped 0 bases from V and 1 base from J, with 9 bases between. The germline V gene encodes CDR1 MNHEY and CDR2 SVGAGI. DNA for the CDR3: TGTGCCAGCAGTTACTCGGGGCAGGGGAACACTGAAGCTTTCTTT. The encoded protein is CASSYSGQGNTEAFF.

The sample holds many counts of this clonotype. The V call is TRBV4-2, the J call TRBJ2-7; 8 nucleotides align to TRBD2. The CDR3 has 16 residues. The germline V gene has CDR1 LGHNA and CDR2 YNFKEQ. V was pared by 0 bases and J by 3 bases, with 7 bases of the junction left unmatched. The CDR3 is CASSQEFGGGLYEQYF. The CDR3 DNA is TGTGCCAGCAGCCAAGAGTTCGGGGGGGGACTCTACGAGCAGTACTTC.

This clonotype has ten or more counts. The rearrangement joins TRBV7-2 to TRBJ2-6, with D possibly matching TRBD2 (6 bases). V lost 2 bases, J lost 1 base, and 15 bases lay in between. The CDR3 covers 18 residues. Germline V gene lookup returns CDR1 SGHTA and CDR2 FQGNSA. The CDR3 sequence is CASSLQGRRGSGANVLTF. CDR3 DNA: TGTGCCAGCAGCTTACAGGGCAGGAGGGGATCTGGGGCCAACGTCCTGACTTTC.

This clonotype was detected ten times or more. The genes are TRBV7-6 and TRBJ1-3; TRBD1 might be the D (5 bases). The CDR3 sequence is 17 residues long. Between the trimmed V and J ends, which lost 4 bases and 0 bases, there was a span of 16 bases. Germline CDR1 reads SGHVS; CDR2 reads FNYEAQ. The CDR3 loop is CASSSKQVRHSGNTIYF. The CDR3 bases are TGTGCCAGCAGCTCAAAACAGGTCCGCCACTCTGGAAACACCATATATTTT.

This clonotype was seen repeatedly, ten times or more. The V call is TRBV5-1, the J call TRBJ2-5, with D tentatively TRBD2 (7 bases). Per germline, CDR1 SGHRS and CDR2 YFSETQ. The CDR3 has 14 residues. V lost 7 bases to trimming and J lost 5 bases, with 18 bases between them. CDR3 nucleotides: TGCGCCAGCTCGTCCGGGGGGCGGCGGGAGACCCAGTACTTC. It codes for CASSSGGRRETQYF.

This clonotype was recorded many times. This rearrangement joins TRBV20-1 to TRBJ1-5, with D possibly TRBD1 on 5 matching bases. Germline CDR1 reads DFQATT; CDR2 reads SNEGSKA (reference sequence). CDR3 length equals 13 residues. The germline V and J ends were trimmed by 6 bases and 0 bases, with 9 bases remaining between them. CDR3 in amino acids: CSALTDSNQPQHF. CDR3 in DNA: TGCAGTGCCTTGACAGATAGCAATCAGCCCCAGCATTTT.

J is TRBJ2-5 and V is TRBV7-2, with TRBD2 matching 11 bases. The ends lost 5 bases at V and 2 bases at J; junction bases unmatched: 22. CDR1 SGHTA and CDR2 FQGNSA come from the germline V gene. The CDR3 is 21 residues long. The CDR3 reads CASSPVLSQRLTSGAQETQYF. The CDR3 DNA is TGTGCCAGCAGCCCCGTCTTGTCCCAACGACTGACTAGCGGGGCTCAAGAGACCCAGTACTTC.

In its sample, this clonotype was seen many times. The V and J genes are TRBV3-1 and TRBJ2-6; D possibly corresponds to TRBD2 (6 bases). CDR3 length equals 15 residues. V gave up 5 bases and J gave up 2 bases, with 10 bases separating them. CDR1 and CDR2 from the germline V gene are LGHDT and YNNKEL (reference sequence). CDR3 nucleotide sequence: TGTGCCAGCAGCAAACGGGGGACTGGGGCCAACGTCCTGACTTTC. Translation gives CASSKRGTGANVLTF.

This sequence joins TRBV6-1 and TRBJ2-7; possible D gene TRBD2, 5 bases. Germline V gene sequence: CDR1 MNHNS, CDR2 SASEGT. V gave up 2 bases and J gave up 4 bases, with 6 bases separating them. This CDR3 spans 12 amino acids. The CDR3 DNA reads TGTGCCAGCAGTGAACGGGGTTACGAGCAGTACTTC. Protein sequence: CASSERGYEQYF.